This TCR beta chain stems from a study of blood T cell repertoires in COVID-19 (TCRdb year 2020). Looking at the study overall: The collaborator samples originated in the United States, Italy and Spain and spanned the acute and convalescent phases of COVID-19. Samples came from the ongoing ImmuneRACE study (first 160 participants) plus 1,254 subjects from 6 global collaborators. The prospective study material was composed of cDNA or gDNA derived from T cells, B-cell-depleted T cells, or PBMCs. Subjects who had been exposed to COVID-19, were actively infected with it, or had recovered from it provided the deeply sampled blood TCRbeta repertoires that made up the dataset. The repertoires were released in a freely available public database intended as a resource for research on the immune response to SARS-CoV-2. Nearly every sample came with metadata listing a de-identified subject ID, COVID-19 status, age in years and sex. Where available, HLA class I and class II types were obtained from metadata supplied by the sample provider rather than from assay-based typing. The investigation overall reported the following: How much clinical and demographic metadata was included differed by source and by participant, and the metadata was provided uncurated.

Each collaborating institution followed its own protocols to collect whole blood in K2EDTA tubes. Collaborator samples were shipped for TCRbeta analysis as frozen whole blood, isolated PBMCs, or DNA extracted from either sample type. From its cysteine to its phenylalanine, the CDR3 spans 14 amino acids. Only CDR3 DNA remains: 42 bases, in frame from the first base. V sheds 2 bases and J sheds 9 bases, leaving 14 bases between their ends. The germline V gene (reference sequence) specifies LNHDA as CDR1 and SQIVND as CDR2. This clone came up once. The antigen it recognizes is unknown. The sample holds no much larger clone one base away, and base qualities are not on file. TCRbeta CDR3 regions were amplified from genomic DNA by means of the immunoSEQ Assay, a bias-controlled multiplex PCR. The authors' pipeline ran thus. The number of nucleated cells in each sample was estimated from the amplification of reference gene primers within the assay. To quantify the absolute abundance of each unique TCRbeta CDR3 rearrangement, sequence reads were collapsed and filtered. For each sample, productive Simpson clonality was calculated as the square root of Simpson's diversity index across productive rearrangements. Here the immuneACCESS table is served through TCRdb, limited to in-frame sequences with V and J called. Missing clones are a known gap in these copies; in checked studies unresolved V genes cover under half, and the rest lacks a known reason. The DNA was the basis for D and trimming; V, J and clone size are from that table. This sample lists some 150,000 clones; around 80% were detected once. Together, the top ten hold about an eighth of the sample.

Input material: peripheral blood. This receptor chain uses TRBV19 and TRBJ1-5, with the D gene not clear enough to name. The sequence was collected from a man between 60 and 75 years old with active or convalescent COVID-19. The CDR3 region: CASSIQPTVPPQHF. The sequenced DNA: TGTGCCAGTAGTATACAACCTACGGTGCCGCCCCAGCATTTT.